The 16 T cell receptor beta chains presented below share a single source sample, sequenced in a study of post-analysis software for immune sequencing data. Broader study findings: Roughly five TRBV segments were significantly more frequent in patients than in controls. TRBV5-6, TRBV5-1 and TRBV20-1 were among these segments.

Their cognate antigens are unknown. TCR beta libraries were prepared from cDNA with unique molecular identifiers. In TCRdb, the PCR reads were re-called with MiXCR into one record per CDR3 protein. The sample holds under 200,000 distinct CDR3 sequences, roughly 28% seen once. The sequenced sample consisted of blood. Receptors were obtained from a girl between 2 and 17 years old with multiple sclerosis.

This chain links TRBV10-3 with TRBJ2-5; 9 nucleotides match TRBD1. CDR3 length equals 14 residues. V was pared by 8 bases and J by 5 bases, with 9 bases of the junction left unmatched. Per the germline V gene, CDR1 is ENHRY and CDR2 is SYGVKD. Written as DNA, the CDR3 is TGTGCCATCCGGGGACAGGGAGAGAGTGAGACCCAGTACTTC. Residues: CAIRGQGESETQYF.

This clonotype was seen repeatedly, ten times or more. The chain joins TRBV12-3 or TRBV12-4 to TRBJ1-5; D call uncertain. This CDR3 comprises 12 residues. V was clipped by 4 bases and J by 7 bases, with 8 bases between them. The CDR3 DNA reads as TGTGCCAGCAGTTCCCTCTGGCAGCCCCAGCATTTT. Its protein product is CASSSLWQPQHF.

The chain is built from TRBV20-1 and TRBJ2-5; D tentatively fits TRBD1 or TRBD2 (5 bases each). Germline V gene sequence: CDR1 DFQATT, CDR2 SNEGSKA (reference sequence). CDR3 length equals 10 residues. CDR3 sequence (DNA): TGCAGCCTCTGGGGGGAGACCCAGTACTTC. Translating it yields CSLWGETQYF.

This clonotype was counted between two and nine times. This rearrangement joins TRBV6-5 to TRBJ1-1, with a possible D match to TRBD1 (5 bases). Germline CDR1 MNHEY, CDR2 SVGAGI. The CDR3 runs 17 residues. Deletions cut 2 bases from V and 3 bases from J, with 19 bases between. The CDR3 loop reads CASSYRQTDRRYTEAFF. The CDR3 bases are TGTGCCAGCAGTTACCGACAGACTGATCGAAGATACACTGAAGCTTTCTTT.

The genes are TRBV5-4 and TRBJ1-2; D perhaps matches TRBD1 (6 bases). Germline V lookup: CDR1 SGHNT, CDR2 YYREEE (reference sequence). The CDR3 totals 13 residues. Deletions cut 5 bases from V and 2 bases from J, with 10 bases between. DNA of the CDR3: TGTGCCAGCAGGAACAGGGAGAACTATGGCTACACCTTC. Residues: CASRNRENYGYTF.

In its sample, this clonotype was seen many times. The chain couples TRBV5-1 to TRBJ1-2, with D perhaps matching TRBD1 (6 bases). Trimming took off 4 bases at V and 0 bases at J, with 13 bases between the two ends. Germline V gene data show CDR1 as SGHRS and CDR2 as YFSETQ. The CDR3 contains 15 residues. The chain's CDR3 is CASSPQGPPNYGYTF. CDR3 in DNA: TGCGCCAGCAGCCCGCAGGGGCCACCTAACTATGGCTACACCTTC.

V usage is TRBV2 and J usage is TRBJ1-5, with D possibly being TRBD1 (5 bases). Deletions cut 3 bases from V and 0 bases from J, with 21 bases between. Per the germline V gene, CDR1 is SNHLY and CDR2 is FYNNEI. This CDR3 is built from 19 residues. Written as DNA, the CDR3 is TGTGCCAGCAGTGATCGCCGACGCGGGGCCGTCTATAGCAATCAGCCCCAGCATTTT. Its protein is CASSDRRRGAVYSNQPQHF.

This clonotype was seen a few times. The chain uses TRBV3-1 and TRBJ2-5; 8 nucleotides match TRBD2. With V trimmed by 5 bases and J by 2 bases, 4 bases remained unmatched. This CDR3 has 14 amino acids. Germline CDR1 is LGHDT and CDR2 is YNNKEL (reference sequence). Here the CDR3 reads CASSAAGVQETQYF. The CDR3 DNA follows: TGTGCCAGCAGCGCAGCGGGGGTGCAAGAGACCCAGTACTTC.

A few counts support this clonotype. A read error may be the cause here, since a much bigger clone is one base away. This chain's CDR3 is CSARPTGVDEQFF. In DNA form, the CDR3 reads TGCAGTGCTAGGCCGACAGGAGTCGATGAGCAGTTCTTC. V gene TRBV20-1 combines with J gene TRBJ2-1; possibly TRBD1 for D (6 bases). The CDR3 is 13 residues long. Germline loops: CDR1 DFQATT, CDR2 SNEGSKA (reference sequence). The V and J ends lost 3 bases and 8 bases respectively, with 14 bases between them.

In regard to this clonotype: Given a much more abundant clone one base away, this may be a read error. The J gene is TRBJ2-5, the V gene TRBV29-1; 7 nucleotides match TRBD1. Germline V lookup: CDR1 SQVTM, CDR2 ANQGSEA. The CDR3 is 14 amino acids. Here the CDR3 reads CGVKRTGEQETQYF. CDR3 nucleotide sequence: TGCGGCGTCAAGAGGACAGGCGAACAAGAGACCCAGTACTTC.

Only a few counts were recorded for this clonotype. This chain links TRBV6-1 with TRBJ2-7; a weak D match, TRBD2 (6 bases). Trimming removed 3 bases from V and 12 bases from J, with 27 bases in between. The CDR3 consists of 16 residues. Germline CDR1 and CDR2: MNHNS and SASEGT. CDR3 sequence: CASSDRAGTPASAWYF. Here the CDR3 DNA reads TGTGCCAGCAGTGACAGGGCCGGGACTCCGGCCTCTGCCTGGTACTTC.

This clonotype was observed many times. For the CDR3, the DNA is TGCAGTGCTAGAGTTTTTGTGGAGACCCAGTACTTC. Translated: CSARVFVETQYF. The V gene is TRBV20-1, the J gene TRBJ2-5, with D unclear. V was pared by 1 base and J by 5 bases, with 8 bases between. The germline V gene has CDR1 DFQATT and CDR2 SNEGSKA (reference sequence). The CDR3 contains 12 residues.

This clonotype was counted at least ten times. CDR3 nucleotides: TGTGCCAGCAGTGACGGTAGCGGGAGGGCCCATTCCTACGAGCAGTACTTC. Encoded protein: CASSDGSGRAHSYEQYF. This sequence joins TRBV6-4 and TRBJ2-7, with 11 positions matching TRBD2. The CDR3 has 17 residues. Trimming took 2 bases from V and 1 from J; bases not matched to a gene: 7. Looked up from germline, CDR1 is MRHNA and CDR2 is SNTAGT.

At least ten counts were recorded for this clonotype. This chain links TRBV5-1 with TRBJ2-5, with D unclear. The CDR3 loop spans 11 amino acids. Trimming removed 2 bases from V and 5 bases from J, with 4 bases in between. From germline, CDR1 is SGHRS and CDR2 YFSETQ. DNA for the CDR3: TGCGCCAGCAGCTTATCCGAGACCCAGTACTTC. As protein: CASSLSETQYF.

This clonotype was counted a few times. A single base separates this from a much larger clone, so it may be a read error. The rearrangement joins TRBV12-3 or TRBV12-4 to TRBJ2-7, with TRBD2 matching 8 bases. V gave up 5 bases and J gave up 6 bases; unmatched junction bases: 9. This CDR3 has 14 amino acids. The CDR3 protein is CASSRGGSLGEQYF. CDR3 coding DNA: TGTGCCAGCAGTCGGGGGGGTAGTTTGGGCGAGCAGTACTTC.

V and J are TRBV6-6 and TRBJ2-7; no reliable D call. The CDR3 has 13 residues. Trimming cost V 5 bases and J 6 bases, with 14 bases left between them. Germline V gene sequence: CDR1 MNHNY, CDR2 SVGAGI (reference sequence). CDR3: CASSDPPEREQYF. CDR3 bases: TGTGCCAGCAGTGACCCCCCCGAGCGCGAGCAGTACTTC.